Each of the 23 T cell receptor beta chains below was sequenced from the same sample in a study of blood T cell repertoires in COVID-19. The data were produced by immunoSEQ multiplex PCR, yet TCRdb's version contains in-frame clones alone and is incomplete. The data show 200,000 to 250,000 clones, with roughly four fifths seen just once and approximately 4.9% held by the top ten. Source material: PBMCs or T cells enriched from blood (not recorded which). The source is a woman in her fifties or sixties who had been exposed to COVID-19.

This clone was picked up a small number of times. The chain combines TRBV19 with TRBJ1-5; the D gene is possibly TRBD1 (6 bases). CDR1 LNHDA and CDR2 SQIVND come from the germline V gene (reference sequence). Trimming removed 7 bases from V and 6 bases from J, with 19 bases in between. CDR3 length: 15 residues. The CDR3 coding sequence is TGTGCCAGTAAGGAAACGGGGGGCGAAGGTCAGCCCCAGCATTTT. Protein sequence: CASKETGGEGQPQHF.

The genes are TRBV7-2 and TRBJ2-7, with 7 bases that match TRBD2. Germline V gives CDR1 SGHTA, CDR2 FQGNSA. The CDR3 is 18 amino acids. V lost 1 base and J lost 3; bases outside the gene matches: 15. The CDR3 DNA sequence: TGTGCCAGCAGCTTAGTGGGGGGAAGGGGAGGGGCCTTCTACGAGCAGTACTTC. Its translation: CASSLVGGRGGAFYEQYF.

This chain connects TRBV29-1 to TRBJ1-2; 8 bases fit TRBD1. The CDR3 runs to 14 residues. The ends lost 7 bases at V and 8 bases at J; junction bases unmatched: 15. Germline loops: CDR1 SQVTM, CDR2 ANQGSEA. Here the CDR3 DNA reads TGCAGCGCCGAGAGGGCAGGGGGCGCGGAGGGCTACACCTTC. Its protein product is CSAERAGGAEGYTF.

The J gene is TRBJ2-1, the V gene TRBV12-3 or TRBV12-4; TRBD2 might be the D (6 bases). The CDR3 extends over 13 amino acids. The ends were cut back, 5 bases at V and 7 bases at J, with 12 bases in the middle. CDR3 sequence (DNA): TGTGCCAGCAGTCCGGGGAGGTGGAATGAGCAGTTCTTC. It is translated as CASSPGRWNEQFF.

This clone has just one count. The chain employs TRBV7-8 and TRBJ2-1, with 7 bases matching TRBD1. V shed 4 bases and J 9 bases; nucleotides not matched to a gene: 15. This CDR3 has 16 residues. The germline V gene encodes CDR1 SGHVS and CDR2 FQNEAQ. The chain's CDR3 is CASSSNRGVRMVEQFF. CDR3 coding DNA: TGTGCCAGCAGCTCGAACAGGGGTGTTCGTATGGTTGAGCAGTTCTTC. Full variable domain (rest looked up from reference TRBV7-8 and TRBJ2-1): GAGVSQSPRYKVAKRGQDVALRCDPISGHVSLFWYQQALGQGPEFLTYFQNEAQLDKSGLPSDRFFAERPEGSVSTLKIQRTQQEDSAVYLCASSSNRGVRMVEQFFGPGTRLTVL.

The J gene is TRBJ1-1, the V gene TRBV6-1; 7 nucleotides match TRBD1. In germline, CDR1 is MNHNS, CDR2 SASEGT. The CDR3 is made up of 13 amino acids. The V gene end was trimmed by 4 bases and the J gene end by 10 bases; junction bases not matched to a gene: 9. The CDR3 loop is CASSVTTGRVAFF. The CDR3 nucleotides are TGTGCCAGCAGTGTTACGACAGGGAGAGTAGCTTTCTTT.

V usage is TRBV7-8 and J usage is TRBJ2-5; D possibly corresponds to TRBD1 (5 bases). Germline V gene data show CDR1 as SGHVS and CDR2 as FQNEAQ. V was trimmed by 5 bases and J by 0 bases, leaving 16 bases between them. The CDR3 runs 16 residues. The CDR3 coding sequence is TGTGCCAGCAGCCAAGACGGACACGCGTACCAAGAGACCCAGTACTTC. This codes for CASSQDGHAYQETQYF.

This clone was seen a handful of times. The rearrangement links TRBV29-1 to TRBJ1-2, with TRBD1 identical over 11 bases. Germline CDR1 SQVTM, CDR2 ANQGSEA. This CDR3 is 12 amino acids long. J lost 8 bases, V lost 7 bases, and 6 bases had no gene match. CDR3 protein: CSAGQGAGGYTF. CDR3 bases: TGCAGCGCCGGACAGGGGGCGGGGGGCTACACCTTC. The whole variable domain, filled in from reference TRBV29-1 and TRBJ1-2, reads SAVISQKPSRDICQRGTSLTIQCQVDSQVTMMFWYRQQPGQSLTLIATANQGSEATYESGFVIDKFPISRPNLTFSTLTVSNMSPEDSSIYLCSAGQGAGGYTFGSGTRLTVV.

This sequence joins TRBV27 and TRBJ2-1; 10 nucleotides agree with TRBD2. Germline trimming cut 5 bases from V and 7 bases from J; bases unmatched to any gene: 11. There are 16 residues in the CDR3. Germline V lookup: CDR1 MNHEY, CDR2 SMNVEV (reference sequence). CDR3 bases: TGTGCCAGCAGTAACCCTCCGAGCGGGGGGGGGAATGAGCAGTTCTTC. It translates to CASSNPPSGGGNEQFF.

J is TRBJ1-5 and V is TRBV5-8; D is unresolved. Germline V CDR1 and CDR2: SGHTS, YDEGEE. The ends were cut back, 6 bases at V and 3 bases at J, with 10 bases in the middle. The CDR3 extends over 13 amino acids. The CDR3 DNA reads as TGTGCCAGCATCCCGCGAACCAATCAGCCCCAGCATTTT. It codes for CASIPRTNQPQHF.

The chain recombines TRBV10-3 with TRBJ2-3; possible D gene TRBD2, 7 bases. The CDR3 length is 17 residues. The germline gives CDR1 ENHRY, CDR2 SYGVKD. V gave up 0 bases and J gave up 0 bases, with 13 bases separating them. The DNA of the CDR3 is TGTGCCATCAGTGAGTCGACGGCGGGGGCTAGCACAGATACGCAGTATTTT. Residues: CAISESTAGASTDTQYF.

The CDR3 sequence is CASSLARGSTGELFF. The DNA of the CDR3 is TGTGCCAGCAGCTTAGCCCGGGGGTCGACCGGGGAGCTGTTTTTT. The rearrangement uses TRBV7-2 and TRBJ2-2, with D maybe TRBD2 (6 bases). The CDR3 runs to 15 residues. Trimming took 0 bases from V and 5 from J, leaving 10 bases between them. In germline, CDR1 is SGHTA, CDR2 FQGNSA.

This clone was found once. The CDR3 nucleotides read TGCGCCAGCACCCTGCAGAACAGTTTCAATTACAATGAGCAGTTCTTC. Translating it yields CASTLQNSFNYNEQFF. The V gene is TRBV5-1, the J gene TRBJ2-1; D is undetermined. V lost 6 bases and J lost 4, with 20 bases in between. From germline, CDR1 is SGHRS and CDR2 YFSETQ. CDR3 length: 16 residues.

The V and J genes are TRBV4-3 and TRBJ2-3; 10 bases align to TRBD2. The trim removed 4 bases at V and 2 bases at J, leaving 6 bases unmatched. The V gene's germline CDR1 is LGHNA and CDR2 YSLEER. This CDR3 region has 16 residues. CDR3 bases: TGCGCCAGCAGCCGGTCTAGCGGGGGCCCCACAGATACGCAGTATTTT. This translates into CASSRSSGGPTDTQYF.

This clone was detected many times. The chain couples TRBV11-2 to TRBJ2-1; TRBD2 might be the D (5 bases). V dropped 3 bases and J dropped 0 bases, with 12 bases sitting between them. The CDR3 is 16 residues long. Germline V gene lookup returns CDR1 SGHAT and CDR2 FQNNGV. CDR3 nucleotide sequence: TGTGCCAGCAGCTTGGAGGCTTCTGGCTCCTACAATGAGCAGTTCTTC. As protein: CASSLEASGSYNEQFF.

The V call is TRBV12-5, the J call TRBJ1-2; tentative D call: TRBD1 (6 bases). Germline V gene sequence: CDR1 LGHNT, CDR2 FRNRAP. This CDR3 has 14 amino acids. V lost 6 bases, J lost 3 bases, and 14 bases lay in between. CDR3 loop: CASGRHRDYYGYTF. CDR3 coding DNA: TGTGCTAGTGGCCGTCACAGGGATTACTATGGCTACACCTTC.

V is TRBV5-6 and J is TRBJ2-7, with a possible D match to TRBD2 (6 bases). Germline V gene data show CDR1 as SGHDT and CDR2 as YYEEEE. The CDR3 has 14 amino acids. Trimming cost V 3 bases and J 3 bases, with 13 bases left between them. The CDR3 DNA reads as TGTGCCAGCAGCTGGAGGGGCAGGTTCTACGAGCAGTACTTC. Its protein is CASSWRGRFYEQYF. Full variable domain (missing parts from reference TRBV5-6 and TRBJ2-7): DAGVTQSPTHLIKTRGQQVTLRCSPKSGHDTVSWYQQALGQGPQFIFQYYEEEERQRGNFPDRFSGHQFPNYSSELNVNALLLGDSALYLCASSWRGRFYEQYFGPGTRLTVT.

The chain is built from TRBV2 and TRBJ2-3; D call uncertain. From germline, CDR1 is SNHLY and CDR2 FYNNEI. V lost 4 bases and J 8 bases, leaving 13 bases between the germline ends. This CDR3 is 13 amino acids long. The CDR3 sequence is CASSGQVWVTQYF. CDR3 in DNA: TGTGCCAGCAGTGGGCAGGTCTGGGTTACGCAGTATTTT.

This clone has a handful of counts. The rearrangement joins TRBV3-1 (or the pseudogene TRBV3-2) to TRBJ1-2; D is perhaps TRBD1 (6 bases). Germline assignment: CDR1 LGHDT and CDR2 YNNKEL (reference sequence). Trimming cost V 6 bases and J 6 bases, with 14 bases left between them. This CDR3 has 13 amino acids. The CDR3 DNA reads TGTGCCAGCAGGAGGCACAGGGAAAATGGCTACACCTTC. As protein: CASRRHRENGYTF.

The chain has TRBV28 and TRBJ1-1, with D uncertain. This CDR3 is 12 amino acids long. CDR1 is MDHEN and CDR2 is SYDVKM in the germline V gene. V was pared by 3 bases and J by 4 bases, with 6 bases between. The CDR3 region has the DNA TGTGCCAGCAGTTTTTCTGTCACTGAAGCTTTCTTT. Its protein product is CASSFSVTEAFF. The whole variable domain, filled in from reference TRBV28 and TRBJ1-1, reads DVKVTQSSRYLVKRTGEKVFLECVQDMDHENMFWYRQDPGLGLRLIYFSYDVKMKEKGDIPEGYSVSREKKERFSLILESASTNQTSMYLCASSFSVTEAFFGQGTRLTVV.

The gene calls are TRBV7-9 and TRBJ2-2; no firm D call. CDR1 is SEHNR, CDR2 FQNEAQ, per germline (reference sequence). V was cut by 3 bases and J by 6 bases, with 8 bases left in between. CDR3 length equals 13 residues. CDR3 DNA sequence: TGTGCCAGCAGCTTTTCCAGTCCCGGGGAGCTGTTTTTT. Translating it yields CASSFSSPGELFF.

This clone occurred a few times. This chain connects TRBV5-8 to TRBJ1-1; the D gene is possibly TRBD1 (5 bases). The V end lost 0 bases, the J end lost 4 bases, and 19 bases lay between the germline ends. The CDR3 length is 17 residues. CDR1 and CDR2 from the germline V gene are SGHTS and YDEGEE. CDR3 sequence (DNA): TGTGCCAGCAGCTTGGCCGGGGGACGACGCGGGAGCACTGAAGCTTTCTTT. Its translation is CASSLAGGRRGSTEAFF.

The V and J genes are TRBV11-2 and TRBJ2-5, with D possibly TRBD1 on 5 matching bases. Germline V gene lookup returns CDR1 SGHAT and CDR2 FQNNGV. Deletions cut 5 bases from V and 5 bases from J, with 12 bases between. CDR3 size: 13 residues. CDR3 in DNA: TGTGCCAGCAGCCCAAGGGGCTGGGAGACCCAGTACTTC. Its translation: CASSPRGWETQYF.